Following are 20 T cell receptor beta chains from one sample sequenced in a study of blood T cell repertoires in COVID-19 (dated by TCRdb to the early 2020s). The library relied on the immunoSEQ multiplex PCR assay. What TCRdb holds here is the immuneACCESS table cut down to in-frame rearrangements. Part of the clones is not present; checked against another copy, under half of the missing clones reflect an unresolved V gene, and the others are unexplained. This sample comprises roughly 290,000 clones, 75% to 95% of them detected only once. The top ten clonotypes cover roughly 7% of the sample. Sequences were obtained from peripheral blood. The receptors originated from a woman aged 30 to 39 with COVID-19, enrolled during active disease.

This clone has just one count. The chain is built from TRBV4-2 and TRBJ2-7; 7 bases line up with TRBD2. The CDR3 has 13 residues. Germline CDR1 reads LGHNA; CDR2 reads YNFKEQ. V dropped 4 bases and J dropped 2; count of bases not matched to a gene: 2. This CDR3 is CASSRTRTYEQYF. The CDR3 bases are TGTGCCAGCAGCCGGACTAGAACCTACGAGCAGTACTTC.

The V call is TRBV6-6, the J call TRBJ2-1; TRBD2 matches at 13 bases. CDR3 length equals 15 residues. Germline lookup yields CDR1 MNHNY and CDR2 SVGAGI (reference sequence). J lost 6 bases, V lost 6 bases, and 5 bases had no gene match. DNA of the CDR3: TGTGCCAGCAGCCCGACTAGCGGGAGGATCAATGAGCAGTTCTTC. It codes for CASSPTSGRINEQFF.

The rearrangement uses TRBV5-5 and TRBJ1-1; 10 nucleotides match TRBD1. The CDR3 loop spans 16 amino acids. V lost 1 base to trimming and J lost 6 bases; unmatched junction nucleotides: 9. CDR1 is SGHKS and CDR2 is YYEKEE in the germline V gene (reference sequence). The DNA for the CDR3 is TGTGCCAGCAGCTTGTTGGGACAGGGGAGCTGGGCTGAAGCTTTCTTT. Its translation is CASSLLGQGSWAEAFF. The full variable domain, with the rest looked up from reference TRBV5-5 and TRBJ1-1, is DAGVTQSPTHLIKTRGQQVTLRCSPISGHKSVSWYQQVLGQGPQFIFQYYEKEERGRGNFPDRFSARQFPNYSSELNVNALLLGDSALYLCASSLLGQGSWAEAFFGQGTRLTVV.

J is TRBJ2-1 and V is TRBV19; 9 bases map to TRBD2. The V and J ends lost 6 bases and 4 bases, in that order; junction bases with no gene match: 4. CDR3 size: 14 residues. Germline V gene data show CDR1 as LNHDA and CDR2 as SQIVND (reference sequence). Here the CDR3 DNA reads TGTGCCAGTAGGGAGCGGGAGGAGTACAATGAGCAGTTCTTC. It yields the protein CASREREEYNEQFF.

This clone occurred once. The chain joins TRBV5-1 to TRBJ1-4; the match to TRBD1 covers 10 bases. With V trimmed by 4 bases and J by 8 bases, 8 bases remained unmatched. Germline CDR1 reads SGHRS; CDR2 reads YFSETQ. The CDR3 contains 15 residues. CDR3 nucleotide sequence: TGCGCCAGCAGCGACAGGGGGCGAATAGGAGAAAAACTGTTTTTT. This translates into CASSDRGRIGEKLFF.

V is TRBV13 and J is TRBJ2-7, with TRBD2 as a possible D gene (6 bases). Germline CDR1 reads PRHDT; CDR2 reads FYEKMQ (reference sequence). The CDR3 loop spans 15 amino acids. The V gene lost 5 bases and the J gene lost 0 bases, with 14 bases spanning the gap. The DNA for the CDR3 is TGTGCCAGCAGCAACCGCGGGGTTAGCTCCTACGAGCAGTACTTC. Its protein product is CASSNRGVSSYEQYF.

CDR3 nucleotide sequence: TGTGCCAGCTTAGGGGGGACTAGCGGGAGTAATGAGCAGTTCTTC. It encodes CASLGGTSGSNEQFF. The chain employs TRBV2 and TRBJ2-1, with 14 bases aligning to TRBD2. The CDR3 has 15 residues. The germline gives CDR1 SNHLY, CDR2 FYNNEI. J lost 7 bases, V lost 8 bases, and 7 bases had no gene match.

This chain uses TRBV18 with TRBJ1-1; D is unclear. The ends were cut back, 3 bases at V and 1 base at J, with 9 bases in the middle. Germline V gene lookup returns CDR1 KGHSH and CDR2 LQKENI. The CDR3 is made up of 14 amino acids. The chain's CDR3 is CASSPAAWNTEAFF. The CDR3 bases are TGTGCCAGCTCACCGGCGGCTTGGAACACTGAAGCTTTCTTT.

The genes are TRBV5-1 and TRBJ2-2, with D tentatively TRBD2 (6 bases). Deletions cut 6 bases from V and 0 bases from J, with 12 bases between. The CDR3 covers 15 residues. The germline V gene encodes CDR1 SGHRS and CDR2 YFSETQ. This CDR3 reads CASTRGATNTGELFF. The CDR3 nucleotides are TGCGCCAGCACCCGCGGGGCGACGAACACCGGGGAGCTGTTTTTT. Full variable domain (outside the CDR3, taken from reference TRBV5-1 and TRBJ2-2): KAGVTQTPRYLIKTRGQQVTLSCSPISGHRSVSWYQQTPGQGLQFLFEYFSETQRNKGNFPGRFSGRQFSNSRSEMNVSTLELGDSALYLCASTRGATNTGELFFGEGSRLTVL.

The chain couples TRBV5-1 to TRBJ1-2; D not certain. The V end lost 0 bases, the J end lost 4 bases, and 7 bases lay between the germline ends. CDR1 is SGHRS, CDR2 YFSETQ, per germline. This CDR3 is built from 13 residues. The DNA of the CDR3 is TGCGCCAGCAGCTTGGGTGGAGGCTATGGCTACACCTTC. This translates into CASSLGGGYGYTF.

The CDR3 nucleotides are TGTGCCAGCAGCCATGAGCTACCCAGAGGGACTGAAGCTTTCTTT. Translated, it gives CASSHELPRGTEAFF. The V and J genes are TRBV5-4 and TRBJ1-1; D remains ambiguous. V lost 4 bases and J lost 5, with 18 bases in between. The germline V gene has CDR1 SGHNT and CDR2 YYREEE (reference sequence). The CDR3 is made up of 15 amino acids.

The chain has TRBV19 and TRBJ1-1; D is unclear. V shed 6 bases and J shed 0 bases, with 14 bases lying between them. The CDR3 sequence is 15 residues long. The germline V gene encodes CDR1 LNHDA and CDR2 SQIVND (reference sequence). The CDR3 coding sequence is TGTGCCAGTAGGGCCGCCGGGAACATGAACACTGAAGCTTTCTTT. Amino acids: CASRAAGNMNTEAFF.

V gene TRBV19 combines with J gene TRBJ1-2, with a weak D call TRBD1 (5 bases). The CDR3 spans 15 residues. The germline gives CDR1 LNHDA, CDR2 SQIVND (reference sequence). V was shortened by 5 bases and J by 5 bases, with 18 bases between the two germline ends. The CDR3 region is CASSVRTRALYGYTF. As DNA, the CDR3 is TGTGCCAGTAGTGTCCGGACACGGGCGTTGTATGGCTACACCTTC.

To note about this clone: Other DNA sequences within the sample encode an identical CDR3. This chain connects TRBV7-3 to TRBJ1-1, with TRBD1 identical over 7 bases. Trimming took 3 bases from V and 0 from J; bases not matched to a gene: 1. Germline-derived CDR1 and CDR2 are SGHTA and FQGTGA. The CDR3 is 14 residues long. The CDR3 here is CASSLQGVNTEAFF. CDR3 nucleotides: TGTGCCAGCAGCTTGCAGGGGGTGAACACTGAAGCTTTCTTT.

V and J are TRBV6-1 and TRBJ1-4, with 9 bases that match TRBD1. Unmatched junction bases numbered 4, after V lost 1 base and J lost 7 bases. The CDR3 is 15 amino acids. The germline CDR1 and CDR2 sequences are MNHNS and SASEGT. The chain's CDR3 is CASSEGGTGREKLFF. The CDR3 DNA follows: TGTGCCAGCAGTGAAGGGGGGACAGGGCGTGAAAAACTGTTTTTT.

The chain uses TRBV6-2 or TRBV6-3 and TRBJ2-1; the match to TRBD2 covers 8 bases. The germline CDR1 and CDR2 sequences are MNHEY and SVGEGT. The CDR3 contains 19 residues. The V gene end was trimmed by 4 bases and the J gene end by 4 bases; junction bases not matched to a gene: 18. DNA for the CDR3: TGTGCCAGCAGTTTCCCAGGAATTCCAGCGGGAGACCTATACAATGAGCAGTTCTTC. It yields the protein CASSFPGIPAGDLYNEQFF.

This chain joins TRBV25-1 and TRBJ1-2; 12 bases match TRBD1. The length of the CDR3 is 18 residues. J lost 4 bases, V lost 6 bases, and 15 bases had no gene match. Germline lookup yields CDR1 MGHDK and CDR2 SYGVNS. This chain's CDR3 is CASSETGTGGSPIYGYTF. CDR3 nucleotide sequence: TGTGCCAGCAGCGAAACCGGGACAGGGGGCTCTCCCATCTATGGCTACACCTTC.

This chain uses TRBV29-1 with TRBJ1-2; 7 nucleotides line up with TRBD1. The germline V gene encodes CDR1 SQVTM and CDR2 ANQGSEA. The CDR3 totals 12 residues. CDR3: CTAGQINYGYTF. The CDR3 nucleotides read TGCACCGCGGGACAGATTAACTATGGCTACACCTTC.

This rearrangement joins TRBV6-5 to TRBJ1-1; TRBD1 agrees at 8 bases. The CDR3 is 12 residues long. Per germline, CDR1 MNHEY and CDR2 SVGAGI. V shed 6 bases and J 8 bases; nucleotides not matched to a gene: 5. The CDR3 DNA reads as TGTGCCAGCAGCTACAGGGGGATCGAAGCTTTCTTT. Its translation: CASSYRGIEAFF.

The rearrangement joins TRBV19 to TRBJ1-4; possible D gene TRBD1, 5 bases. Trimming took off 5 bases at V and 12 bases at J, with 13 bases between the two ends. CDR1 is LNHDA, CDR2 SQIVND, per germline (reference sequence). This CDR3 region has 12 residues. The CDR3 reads CASSGYRSELFF. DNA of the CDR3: TGTGCCAGTAGTGGTTACAGGTCAGAACTGTTTTTT.